This paragraph covers one T cell receptor (beta chain) sequence. The assay was immunoSEQ multiplex PCR, and TCRdb's table has in-frame clones only and misses some. Here the sample spans approximately 14,000 clones, approximately 84% being singletons. The sample comes from a study of blood T cell repertoires in COVID-19. Overall study: The analysed material was cDNA or gDNA that came from T cells, B-cell-depleted T cells, or PBMCs.

This CDR3 is 19 amino acids long. The germline V gene has CDR1 KGHSH and CDR2 LQKENI. V gave up 3 bases and J gave up 3 bases; unmatched junction bases: 17. This sequence was found in a human donor in a cohort sampled during active COVID-19. The sample consisted of peripheral blood. The chain links TRBV18 to TRBJ2-1, with 7 bases aligning to TRBD2. For the CDR3, the DNA is TGTGCCAGCTCACCCGGATTCTTGGGGGGGAAAAGTTTCTACAATGAGCAGTTCTTC. This sequence encodes CASSPGFLGGKSFYNEQFF.